This T cell receptor (beta chain) was sequenced for a study of cytomegalovirus exposure and HLA in healthy donors. Broader study findings: When a later analysis compared HLA-associated TCR beta chains with equally common others, the HLA-associated chains turned out to be more clonally expanded and to have lower generation probabilities.

The germline V and J ends were trimmed by 9 bases and 5 bases, with 11 bases remaining between them. Germline V CDR1 and CDR2: SGHVS, FQNEAQ. The CDR3 covers 12 residues. 13 Jbeta primers and 60 Vbeta primers were used for the PCR. The protocol was immunoSEQ multiplex PCR, while the TCRdb copy is restricted to in-frame clones and leaves out a portion. The sample totals about 200,000 clones; its top ten clones hold about 1.1%. A note on this clone: Antigen specificity is unknown.

At collection, donors were nominally healthy, but unrecorded immune exposures were probable. This clonotype originated in a girl under 10 years old in good health and CMV-seropositive. The chain couples TRBV7-8 to TRBJ1-5; D not certain. Specimen: PBMCs. The CDR3 DNA follows: TGTGCCAGTTCCGGGAGCGATCAGCCCCAGCATTTT. Translation: CASSGSDQPQHF.